This T cell receptor (beta chain) was recovered during a study of OX40 agonist ivuxolimab in advanced cancers. Looking at the study overall: Ivuxolimab was a fully human IgG2 agonistic monoclonal antibody targeting the costimulatory receptor OX40 (CD134). Intravenous ivuxolimab was administered to patients every 2 weeks at six dose levels: 0.01, 0.1, 0.3, 1.5, 3 and 10 mg/kg. Of the roughly 50 dose-escalation patients, hepatocellular carcinoma was present in approximately 20, melanoma in roughly 15, renal cell carcinoma in 9 and head and neck cancer in 9. In the dose-escalation cohort, about four fifths of patients were male, and the mean age was 60 years with a range of about 20 to 90. Prior anti-PD-1, anti-PD-L1 or anti-CTLA-4 therapy was permitted, and about two fifths of dose-escalation patients had received checkpoint inhibitors. Partial responses were achieved by three dose-escalation patients, of whom one had hepatocellular carcinoma and two had cutaneous melanoma. Peripheral TCRbeta sequencing was intended to test whether TCR sequence diversity was altered and clonal T-cell expansion was caused by ivuxolimab. The paper covers the monotherapy dose-escalation part of the phase I ivuxolimab trial, which included N ≈ 50 patients.

Results the study describes overall, beyond this receptor: The antigen specificity of the clonally expanded peripheral T cells was not determined. At doses of 0.1 to 3.0 mg/kg, clonal expansion of both CD4+ and CD8+ T cells in blood was seen between baseline and week 6. In the 0.1-3.0 mg/kg groups, partial responders had among the lowest normalized peripheral clonal expansion, particularly in CD8+ T cells. After ivuxolimab, more expanded clones were found on average in CD8+ T cells than in CD4+ T cells. Low levels of normalized T-cell clonal expansion were also seen in some patients who did not respond.

CDR1 and CDR2, per the germline V gene (reference sequence), are LNHDA and SQIVND. V ends up 4 bases short and J 4 bases short, with an unmatched junction base count of 6. The CDR3 covers 14 residues, taking in both the cysteine and the phenylalanine. Only the CDR3 region is kept as DNA, spanning 42 bases read in frame from base 1. In the case of this clone: This receptor's antigen is unknown. Base quality data are lacking; no much larger clone is found one base away.

Patients with a history of autoimmune disease or receiving systemic immunosuppression were excluded from the trial. In every dose cohort, peripheral blood was drawn for TCR sequencing at baseline, cycle 4 day 1, and cycle 7 day 1. The samples were taken from a phase I, first-in-human, multicenter, open-label dose-escalation trial of ivuxolimab. Adults with locally advanced or metastatic head and neck squamous cell, hepatocellular, melanoma or renal cell carcinoma were enrolled in the trial. Before TCR sequencing, CD4+ and CD8+ T cells were separately sorted from peripheral blood. To sequence the TCRbeta CDR3 region, genomic DNA was isolated from the sorted cells. The immunoSEQ Assay was used to sequence the TCRbeta CDR3 regions. Sourced from immuneACCESS, this table was stored by TCRdb with only in-frame sequences that have V and J called. A share of the clones is absent; for the studies checked, an unresolved V gene accounts for under half, and the remainder has no known explanation. The sample table holds roughly 60,000 clones, of which 84% were seen once. Jointly, the top ten make up around 4.5% of the sample.

Sequencing was performed on CD4+ or CD8+ T cells sorted from blood, taken in a trial of the OX40 agonist ivuxolimab. The chain was built from TRBV19 and TRBJ2-5; TRBD2 lines up with 7 middle nucleotides. The source is an adult with an advanced solid tumor such as melanoma, head and neck, liver or kidney cancer. The CDR3 has the sequence CASSTRGGGETQYF. The bases read TGTGCCAGTAGTACTCGTGGGGGGGGAGAGACCCAGTACTTC.